This is a list of T cell receptor beta chains from one sample in a study of blood T cell repertoires in COVID-19. The protocol was immunoSEQ multiplex PCR, while the TCRdb copy is restricted to in-frame clones and leaves out a portion. Of under 250,000 clones listed, 85% to 90% are singletons. Specimen: peripheral blood. These receptors came from a man at least 80 years old with acute or convalescent COVID-19. Each CDR3 is given with its conserved first and last residue.

V gene | CDR3 protein
TRBV5-1 | CATQRATGSYYEQYF
TRBV2 | CASSEGGLGEKLFF
TRBV5-1 | CASSGQANTGELFF
TRBV9 | CASSPVGGGTEAFF
TRBV18 | CASSPTTEGQPQHF
TRBV11-1 | CASSLRQAGTEAFF
TRBV7-3 | CASSLRGSNYNEQFF
TRBV7-2 | CASSLTGHNEQFF
TRBV6-2/TRBV6-3 | CASSYAYKEKLFF
TRBV19 | CASSIGTTYNEQFF